The clone carrying this T cell receptor (beta chain) has ten or more counts. Antigen specificity is unknown. This entry belongs to a study of neurological immune-mediated disorders. Overall study findings and caveats: The study found no CDR3 amino acid sequences shared by expanded clones across subjects, suggesting private repertoires in all groups. Multiple sclerosis patients had less TCR clonal expansion than even healthy controls, unlike HTLV-1-associated myelopathy.

The sorted libraries started from about 950,000 CD4+ or CD8+ T cells. Germline CDR1 and CDR2: DFQATT and SNEGSKA (reference sequence). The CDR3 extends over 12 amino acids. The V end was cut by 5 bases, the J end by 6 bases, with 13 bases between. With 10-nucleotide random UMIs included, cDNA was synthesized by 5'RACE. MiXCR, applied by TCRdb to the 5' RACE reads, yields one record per CDR3 protein. The table has under 60,000 distinct CDR3 sequences, 5.8% seen once. Sequencing input: CD4+ T cells from blood. The V call is TRBV20-1, the J call TRBJ1-2; D possibly corresponds to TRBD1 (6 bases). This TCR was recovered from a woman aged 18 to 35 with multiple sclerosis. CDR3 DNA sequence: TGCAGTGCTCGGACAGTCCCGAATGGCTACACCTTC. This translates into CSARTVPNGYTF.